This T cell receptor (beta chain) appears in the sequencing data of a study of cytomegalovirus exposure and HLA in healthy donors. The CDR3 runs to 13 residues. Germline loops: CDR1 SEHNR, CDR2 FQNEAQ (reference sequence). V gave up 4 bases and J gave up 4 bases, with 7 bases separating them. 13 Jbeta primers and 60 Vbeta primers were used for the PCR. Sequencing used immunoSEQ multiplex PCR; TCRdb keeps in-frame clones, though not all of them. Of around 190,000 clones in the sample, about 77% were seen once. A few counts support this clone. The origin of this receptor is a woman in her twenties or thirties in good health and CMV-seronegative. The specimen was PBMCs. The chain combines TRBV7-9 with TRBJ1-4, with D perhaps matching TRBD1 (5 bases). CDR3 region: CASSSQGNEKLFF. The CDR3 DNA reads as TGTGCCAGCAGCTCGCAGGGTAATGAAAAACTGTTTTTT.